Shown below are 30 T cell receptor beta chains from a single sample sequenced in a study of identifying expanded T cells in peripheral blood. TCRdb's table, derived via immunoSEQ multiplex PCR, lists solely in-frame clones and lacks some. This table has about 58,000 clones, around four fifths appearing once. Sequenced: blood. All receptors come from a person between 18 and 75 years old in good health.

This chain joins TRBV2 and TRBJ2-5; D is perhaps TRBD1 (6 bases). The CDR3 is 17 residues long. Trimming removed 7 bases from V and 1 base from J, with 22 bases in between. Looked up from germline, CDR1 is SNHLY and CDR2 is FYNNEI. In nucleotides, the CDR3 is TGTGCCAGCAAGATAGGTCTCAGGGGAACCCTCCAAGAGACCCAGTACTTC. This sequence encodes CASKIGLRGTLQETQYF.

The chain employs TRBV19 and TRBJ2-2; 7 bases line up with TRBD1. CDR3 length: 15 residues. The ends lost 3 bases at V and 4 bases at J; junction bases unmatched: 5. CDR1 is LNHDA, CDR2 SQIVND, per germline (reference sequence). This chain's CDR3 is CASSILQGSTGELFF. The CDR3 DNA follows: TGTGCCAGTAGTATCTTACAGGGGAGCACCGGGGAGCTGTTTTTT.

The chain is built from TRBV19 and TRBJ2-7; 9 bases match TRBD2. This CDR3 region has 15 residues. Germline loops: CDR1 LNHDA, CDR2 SQIVND (reference sequence). With 6 bases clipped from V and 2 bases from J, the junction kept 8 bases outside the gene matches. CDR3 sequence: CASSVALAGAYEQYF. As DNA, the CDR3 is TGTGCCAGTAGCGTTGCCTTAGCGGGAGCCTACGAGCAGTACTTC.

The chain joins TRBV28 to TRBJ2-7, with D possibly TRBD1 on 6 matching bases. CDR3 length: 10 residues. Trimming pared 7 bases from V and 6 bases from J, leaving 7 bases between. Germline CDR1 and CDR2: MDHEN and SYDVKM. In DNA, the CDR3 is TGTGCCAGCAAGGGGGTCGAGCAGTACTTC. Residues: CASKGVEQYF.

The rearrangement joins TRBV5-4 to TRBJ2-2; 8 bases fit TRBD2. The J segment lost 4 bases and the V segment lost 4 bases, leaving 9 bases of the junction unmatched. The germline V gene has CDR1 SGHNT and CDR2 YYREEE (reference sequence). The CDR3 consists of 16 residues. The CDR3 coding sequence is TGTGCCAGCAGCCCTCGAGCGGGGGCCACCACCGGGGAGCTGTTTTTT. Translating it yields CASSPRAGATTGELFF. The full variable domain, in which reference TRBV5-4 and TRBJ2-2 provide the parts outside the CDR3, is ETGVTQSPTHLIKTRGQQVTLRCSSQSGHNTVSWYQQALGQGPQFIFQYYREEENGRGNFPPRFSGLQFPNYSSELNVNALELDDSALYLCASSPRAGATTGELFFGEGSRLTVL.

The genes are TRBV10-1 and TRBJ1-1; D unresolved. Germline V gene lookup returns CDR1 WNHNN and CDR2 SYGVQD (reference sequence). Trimming took off 3 bases at V and 1 base at J, with 24 bases between the two ends. The CDR3 covers 19 residues. The CDR3 reads CASSDSPAGRKNENTEAFF. The DNA for the CDR3 is TGCGCCAGCAGTGACTCCCCCGCCGGGCGGAAGAACGAGAACACTGAAGCTTTCTTT.

Note on this clone: The sample has other DNA sequences that encode this CDR3 too. V gene TRBV6-1 combines with J gene TRBJ2-1, with 10 bases identical to TRBD2. V was pared by 7 bases and J by 3 bases, with 3 bases of the junction left unmatched. CDR1 and CDR2 from the germline V gene are MNHNS and SASEGT. The CDR3 loop spans 14 amino acids. The CDR3 DNA follows: TGTGCCAGCACTGCTAGCGGGAGCTACAATGAGCAGTTCTTC. This gives the protein CASTASGSYNEQFF.

The V and J genes are TRBV6-1 and TRBJ1-3; D not resolved. Germline CDR1 is MNHNS and CDR2 is SASEGT. This CDR3 spans 16 amino acids. V dropped 2 bases and J dropped 8 bases, with 19 bases sitting between them. As DNA, the CDR3 is TGTGCCAGCAGTGAAAGCTCTAGTCCAGGTCGGGACACCATATATTTT. Translated, it gives CASSESSSPGRDTIYF.

This clone was found a few times. This chain connects TRBV29-1 to TRBJ2-7, with TRBD1 identical over 8 bases. The CDR3 runs to 11 residues. Germline CDR1 SQVTM, CDR2 ANQGSEA. The V gene end was trimmed by 6 bases and the J gene end by 4 bases; junction bases not matched to a gene: 2. As DNA, the CDR3 is TGCAGCGTCGACAGGGGTTACGAGCAGTACTTC. This codes for CSVDRGYEQYF.

This sequence joins TRBV19 and TRBJ2-5, with 7 bases lining up with TRBD1. Germline assignment: CDR1 LNHDA and CDR2 SQIVND (reference sequence). CDR3 length equals 14 residues. J was trimmed by 2 bases and V by 1 base; bases with no gene match: 1. DNA of the CDR3: TGTGCCAGTAGTATAGGACAGGGACAAGAGACCCAGTACTTC. Protein sequence: CASSIGQGQETQYF.

The rearrangement uses TRBV5-1 and TRBJ1-1; no firm D call. CDR1 and CDR2 from the germline V gene are SGHRS and YFSETQ. The V and J ends lost 0 bases and 1 base respectively, with 7 bases between them. CDR3 length equals 14 residues. CDR3 loop: CASSLGPANTEAFF. The CDR3 bases are TGCGCCAGCAGCTTGGGTCCGGCGAACACTGAAGCTTTCTTT.

The chain joins TRBV27 to TRBJ2-5; 9 nucleotides line up with TRBD2. Germline CDR1 reads MNHEY; CDR2 reads SMNVEV (reference sequence). This CDR3 has 16 amino acids. Trimming took 4 bases from V and 0 from J; bases not matched to a gene: 6. CDR3 bases: TGTGCCAGCAGTTCGCGGACTAGCGCCGACCAAGAGACCCAGTACTTC. Residues: CASSSRTSADQETQYF.

V is TRBV5-1 and J is TRBJ2-3; unclear D gene. The length of the CDR3 is 15 residues. From germline, CDR1 is SGHRS and CDR2 YFSETQ. Trimming stripped 5 bases from V and 0 bases from J, with 13 bases between. CDR3 sequence: CASSMALTSTDTQYF. The DNA for the CDR3 is TGCGCCAGCAGTATGGCCCTTACTAGCACAGATACGCAGTATTTT.

The V call is TRBV18, the J call TRBJ2-2, with D maybe TRBD2 (5 bases). CDR1 KGHSH and CDR2 LQKENI come from the germline V gene. V was shortened by 6 bases and J by 5 bases, with 13 bases between the two germline ends. CDR3 size: 14 residues. The CDR3 spells CASSAGSSTGELFF. The CDR3 DNA is TGTGCCAGCTCGGCGGGCTCGTCGACCGGGGAGCTGTTTTTT.

The chain joins TRBV9 to TRBJ2-1; 10 bases agree with TRBD2. V shed 2 bases, J shed 8 bases, and the junction held 4 bases outside the gene matches. Per the germline V gene, CDR1 is SGDLS and CDR2 is YYNGEE. CDR3 size: 14 residues. CDR3 sequence reads: CASSVSSGSDEQFF. CDR3 nucleotide sequence: TGTGCCAGCAGCGTGTCTAGCGGGAGCGATGAGCAGTTCTTC.

CDR3 in amino acids: CASQQGAMQYV. Written as DNA, the CDR3 is TGTGCCAGTCAACAGGGGGCGATGCAGTACGTC. The V gene is TRBV19, the J gene TRBJ2-7, with TRBD1 matching 9 bases. After removal of 8 bases from V and 9 bases from J, the junction contained 5 bases not matched to a gene. From germline, CDR1 is LNHDA and CDR2 SQIVND (reference sequence). CDR3 size: 11 residues.

The CDR3 loop is CASSIDLTVAYNEQFF. The CDR3 nucleotides read TGTGCCAGTAGTATAGACTTGACGGTTGCCTACAATGAGCAGTTCTTC. The rearrangement links TRBV19 to TRBJ2-1, with D unclear. V was pared by 0 bases and J by 2 bases, with 11 bases between. There are 16 residues in the CDR3. Germline CDR1 is LNHDA and CDR2 is SQIVND (reference sequence).

Comment on this clone: This likely came from a read error, as a far larger clone is one base away. This same CDR3 is encoded by further DNA sequences in the sample. The V gene is TRBV5-4, the J gene TRBJ2-7; weak D call: TRBD1 (6 bases). CDR3 size: 15 residues. Germline V gene data show CDR1 as SGHNT and CDR2 as YYREEE (reference sequence). Trimming cost V 4 bases and J 1 base, with 15 bases left between them. The CDR3 is CASSQQRTASYEQYF. The DNA of the CDR3 is TGTGCCAGCAGCCAACAAAGGACAGCGTCCTACGAGCAGTACTTC.

This chain connects TRBV7-7 to TRBJ2-1; D gene unclear. The germline V and J ends were trimmed by 5 bases and 10 bases, with 15 bases remaining between them. The germline V gene has CDR1 SSHAT and CDR2 FNYEAQ (reference sequence). The CDR3 spans 13 residues. CDR3 sequence (DNA): TGTGCCAGCAGCGAAATCGGCAGTGGAGAGCAGTTCTTC. This translates into CASSEIGSGEQFF.

This chain uses TRBV5-4 with TRBJ1-2; TRBD1 matches at 7 bases. The CDR3 totals 14 residues. The germline gives CDR1 SGHNT, CDR2 YYREEE (reference sequence). With 0 bases clipped from V and 7 bases from J, the junction kept 6 bases outside the gene matches. The CDR3 bases are TGTGCCAGCAGCTTGGGACAGGGTGGCTCTGGCTACACCTTC. Residues: CASSLGQGGSGYTF.

Comment on this clone: Other DNA sequences within the sample encode an identical CDR3. The chain links TRBV5-1 to TRBJ2-3; D gene ambiguous. The germline V gene encodes CDR1 SGHRS and CDR2 YFSETQ. This CDR3 is built from 14 residues. The V end lost 0 bases, the J end lost 3 bases, and 8 bases lay between the germline ends. The CDR3 reads CASSLEQGTDTQYF. The CDR3 DNA reads TGCGCCAGCAGCTTGGAACAAGGAACAGATACGCAGTATTTT. The whole variable domain, remainder taken from reference TRBV5-1 and TRBJ2-3, is KAGVTQTPRYLIKTRGQQVTLSCSPISGHRSVSWYQQTPGQGLQFLFEYFSETQRNKGNFPGRFSGRQFSNSRSEMNVSTLELGDSALYLCASSLEQGTDTQYFGPGTRLTVL.

The V and J genes are TRBV10-3 and TRBJ2-7; the D gene could be TRBD1 or TRBD2 (6 bases each). The CDR3 runs 18 residues. The V end was cut by 3 bases, the J end by 7 bases, with 28 bases between. Germline V gene sequence: CDR1 ENHRY, CDR2 SYGVKD. The CDR3 protein is CAISEGGLARLGRGEQYF. CDR3 nucleotides: TGTGCCATCAGTGAAGGGGGACTCGCCAGGCTAGGACGGGGAGAGCAGTACTTC.

The chain employs TRBV7-8 and TRBJ1-1; 7 bases match TRBD1. This CDR3 has 17 residues. Germline-derived CDR1 and CDR2 are SGHVS and FQNEAQ. The ends lost 1 base at V and 5 bases at J; junction bases unmatched: 13. The CDR3 DNA is TGTGCCAGCAGCTTAGTCAATAGGCGGGACAGCCCGACTGAAGCTTTCTTT. It translates to CASSLVNRRDSPTEAFF.

This chain joins TRBV7-2 and TRBJ2-3; unclear D gene. CDR3 length equals 16 residues. Trimming shortened V by 1 base and J by 1 base, and 12 bases separated the two germline ends. In germline, CDR1 is SGHTA, CDR2 FQGNSA. CDR3 amino acids: CASSLVPRGGTDTQYF. In DNA, the CDR3 is TGTGCCAGCAGCTTAGTCCCTCGTGGGGGCACAGATACGCAGTATTTT. The full variable domain, its missing parts supplied by reference TRBV7-2 and TRBJ2-3, is GAGVSQSPSNKVTEKGKDVELRCDPISGHTALYWYRQSLGQGLEFLIYFQGNSAPDKSGLPSDRFSAERTGGSVSTLTIQRTQQEDSAVYLCASSLVPRGGTDTQYFGPGTRLTVL.

V is TRBV9 and J is TRBJ1-3; the D is unclear. This CDR3 is built from 16 residues. V was cut by 4 bases and J by 0 bases, with 14 bases left in between. Germline V CDR1 and CDR2: SGDLS, YYNGEE. For the CDR3, the DNA is TGTGCCAGCAGCCCGTTTGGCGCGAGCTCTGGAAACACCATATATTTT. It encodes CASSPFGASSGNTIYF.

The V call is TRBV7-2, the J call TRBJ1-2; D not certain. V dropped 5 bases and J dropped 0 bases, with 10 bases sitting between them. The CDR3 is made up of 14 amino acids. From germline, CDR1 is SGHTA and CDR2 FQGNSA. The CDR3 sequence is CASSVENTNYGYTF. The CDR3 DNA follows: TGTGCCAGCAGCGTGGAAAACACTAACTATGGCTACACCTTC.

The genes are TRBV5-6 and TRBJ2-2; D gene ambiguous. This CDR3 has 15 amino acids. The germline V gene has CDR1 SGHDT and CDR2 YYEEEE. Trimming took off 0 bases at V and 7 bases at J, with 13 bases between the two ends. DNA for the CDR3: TGTGCCAGCAGCTTGGGGGTTGCTGTATTCGGGGAGCTGTTTTTT. Translated: CASSLGVAVFGELFF.

V is TRBV19 and J is TRBJ2-5; tentative D call: TRBD2 (6 bases). V was trimmed by 6 bases and J by 4 bases, leaving 15 bases between them. This CDR3 is 14 amino acids long. The germline V gene has CDR1 LNHDA and CDR2 SQIVND (reference sequence). Here the CDR3 DNA reads TGTGCCAGTAGCTCCGGGACGGGGGTAGAGACCCAGTACTTC. Encoded protein: CASSSGTGVETQYF.

This chain joins TRBV10-1 and TRBJ2-1, with 13 bases aligning to TRBD2. After removal of 0 bases from V and 8 bases from J, the junction contained 10 bases not matched to a gene. CDR1 is WNHNN, CDR2 SYGVQD, per germline (reference sequence). The CDR3 length is 18 residues. CDR3 nucleotides: TGCGCCAGCAGTGAGTCCCACGGACTAGCGGGAGTCTGGGATGAGCAGTTCTTC. It is translated as CASSESHGLAGVWDEQFF.

This clone has only one observation. The gene calls are TRBV5-1 and TRBJ1-4; D remains ambiguous. The germline V gene has CDR1 SGHRS and CDR2 YFSETQ. The CDR3 contains 14 residues. Trimming stripped 0 bases from V and 7 bases from J, with 10 bases between. The CDR3 DNA follows: TGCGCCAGCAGCTTGGCCGGAGGAGGTGAAAAACTGTTTTTT. It is translated as CASSLAGGGEKLFF.